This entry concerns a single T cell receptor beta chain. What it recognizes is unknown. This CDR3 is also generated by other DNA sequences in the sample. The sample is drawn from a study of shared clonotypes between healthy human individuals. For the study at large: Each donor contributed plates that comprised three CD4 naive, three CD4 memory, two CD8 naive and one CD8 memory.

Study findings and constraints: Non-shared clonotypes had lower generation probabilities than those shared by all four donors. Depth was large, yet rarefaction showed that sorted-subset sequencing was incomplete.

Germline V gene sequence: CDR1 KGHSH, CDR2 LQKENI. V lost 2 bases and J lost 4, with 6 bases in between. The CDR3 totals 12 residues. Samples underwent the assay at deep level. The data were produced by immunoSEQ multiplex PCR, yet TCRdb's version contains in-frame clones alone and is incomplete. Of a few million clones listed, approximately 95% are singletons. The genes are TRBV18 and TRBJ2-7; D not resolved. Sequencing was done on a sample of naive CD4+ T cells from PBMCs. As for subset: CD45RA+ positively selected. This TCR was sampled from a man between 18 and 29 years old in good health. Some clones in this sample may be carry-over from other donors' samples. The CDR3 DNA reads TGTGCCAGCTCACCATCCAGATACGAGCAGTACTTC. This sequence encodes CASSPSRYEQYF.